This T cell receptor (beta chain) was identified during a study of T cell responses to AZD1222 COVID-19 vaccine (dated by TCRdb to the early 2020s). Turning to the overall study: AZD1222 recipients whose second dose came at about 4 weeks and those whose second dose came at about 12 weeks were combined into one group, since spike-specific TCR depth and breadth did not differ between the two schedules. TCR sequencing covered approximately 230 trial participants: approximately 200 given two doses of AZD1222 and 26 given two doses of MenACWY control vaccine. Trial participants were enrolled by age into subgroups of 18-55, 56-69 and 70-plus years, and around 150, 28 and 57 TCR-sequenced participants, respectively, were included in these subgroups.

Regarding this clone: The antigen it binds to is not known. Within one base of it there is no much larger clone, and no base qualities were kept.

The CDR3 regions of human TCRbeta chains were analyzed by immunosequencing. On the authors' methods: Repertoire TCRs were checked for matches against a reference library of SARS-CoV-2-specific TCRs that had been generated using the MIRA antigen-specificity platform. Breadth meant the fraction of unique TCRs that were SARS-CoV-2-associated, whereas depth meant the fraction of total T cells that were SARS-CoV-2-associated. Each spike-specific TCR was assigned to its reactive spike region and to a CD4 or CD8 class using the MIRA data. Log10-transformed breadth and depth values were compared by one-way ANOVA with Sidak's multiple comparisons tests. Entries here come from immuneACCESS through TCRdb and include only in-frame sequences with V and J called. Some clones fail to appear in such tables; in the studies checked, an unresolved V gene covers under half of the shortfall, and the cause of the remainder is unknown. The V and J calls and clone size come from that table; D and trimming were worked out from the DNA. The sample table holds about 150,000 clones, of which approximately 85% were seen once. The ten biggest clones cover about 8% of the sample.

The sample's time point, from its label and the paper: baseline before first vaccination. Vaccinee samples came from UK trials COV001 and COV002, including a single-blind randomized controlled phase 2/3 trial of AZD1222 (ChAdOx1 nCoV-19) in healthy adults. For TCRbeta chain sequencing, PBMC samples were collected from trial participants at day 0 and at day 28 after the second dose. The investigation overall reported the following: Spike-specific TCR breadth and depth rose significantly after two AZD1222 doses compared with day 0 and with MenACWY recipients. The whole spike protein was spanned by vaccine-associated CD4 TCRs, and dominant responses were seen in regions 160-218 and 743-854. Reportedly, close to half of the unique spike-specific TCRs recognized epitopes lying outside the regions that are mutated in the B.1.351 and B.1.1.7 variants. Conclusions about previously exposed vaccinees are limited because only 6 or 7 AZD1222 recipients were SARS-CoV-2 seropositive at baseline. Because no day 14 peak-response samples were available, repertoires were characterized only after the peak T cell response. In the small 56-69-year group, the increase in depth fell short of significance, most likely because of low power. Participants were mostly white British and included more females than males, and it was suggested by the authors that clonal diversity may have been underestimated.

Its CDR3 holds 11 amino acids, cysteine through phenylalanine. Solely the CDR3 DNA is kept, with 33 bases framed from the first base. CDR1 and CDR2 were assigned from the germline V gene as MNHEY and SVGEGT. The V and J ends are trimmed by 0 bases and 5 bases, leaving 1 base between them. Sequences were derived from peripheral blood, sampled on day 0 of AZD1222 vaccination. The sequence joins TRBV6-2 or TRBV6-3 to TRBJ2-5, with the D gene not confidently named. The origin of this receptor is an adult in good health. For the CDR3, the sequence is CASSYSETQYF. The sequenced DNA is TGTGCCAGCAGTTACTCTGAGACCCAGTACTTC.